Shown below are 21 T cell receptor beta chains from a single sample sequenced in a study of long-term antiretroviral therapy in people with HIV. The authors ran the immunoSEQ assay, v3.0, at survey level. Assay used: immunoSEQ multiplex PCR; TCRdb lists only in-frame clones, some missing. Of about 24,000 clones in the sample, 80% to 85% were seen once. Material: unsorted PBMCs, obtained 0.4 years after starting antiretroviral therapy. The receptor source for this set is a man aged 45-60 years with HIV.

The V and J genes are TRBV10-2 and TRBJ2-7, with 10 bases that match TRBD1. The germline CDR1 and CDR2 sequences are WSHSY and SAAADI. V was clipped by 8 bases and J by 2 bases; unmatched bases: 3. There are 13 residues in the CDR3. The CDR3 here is CASGQGGPYEQYF. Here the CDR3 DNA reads TGCGCCAGCGGACAGGGGGGGCCCTACGAGCAGTACTTC.

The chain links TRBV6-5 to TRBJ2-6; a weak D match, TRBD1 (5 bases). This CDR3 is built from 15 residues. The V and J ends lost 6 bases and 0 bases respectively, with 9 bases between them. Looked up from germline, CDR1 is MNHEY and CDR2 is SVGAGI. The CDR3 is CASSLDSSGANVLTF. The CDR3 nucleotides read TGTGCCAGCAGCCTCGACAGCTCTGGGGCCAACGTCCTGACTTTC.

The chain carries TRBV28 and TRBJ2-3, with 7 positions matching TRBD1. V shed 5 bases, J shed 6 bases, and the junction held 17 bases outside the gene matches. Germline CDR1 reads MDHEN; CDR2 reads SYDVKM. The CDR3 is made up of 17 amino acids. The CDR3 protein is CASSPSKGQSSRDTQYF. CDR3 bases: TGTGCCAGCAGTCCCTCCAAGGGACAGTCGTCACGGGATACGCAGTATTTT.

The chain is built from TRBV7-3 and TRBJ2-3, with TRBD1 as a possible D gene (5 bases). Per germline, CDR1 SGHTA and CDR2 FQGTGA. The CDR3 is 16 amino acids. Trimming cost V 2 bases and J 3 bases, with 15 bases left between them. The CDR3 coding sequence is TGTGCCAGCAGCTTATGGGGCCCTGATACGACAGATACGCAGTATTTT. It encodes CASSLWGPDTTDTQYF. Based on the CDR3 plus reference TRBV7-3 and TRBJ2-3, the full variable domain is GAGVSQTPSNKVTEKGKYVELRCDPISGHTALYWYRQSLGQGPEFLIYFQGTGAADDSGLPNDRFFAVRPEGSVSTLKIQRTERGDSAVYLCASSLWGPDTTDTQYFGPGTRLTVL.

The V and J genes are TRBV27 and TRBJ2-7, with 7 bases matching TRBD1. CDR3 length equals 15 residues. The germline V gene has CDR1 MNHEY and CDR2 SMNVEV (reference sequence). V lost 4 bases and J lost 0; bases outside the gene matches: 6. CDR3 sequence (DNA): TGTGCCAGCAGTTGGACAGGTCTAAGCTCCTACGAGCAGTACTTC. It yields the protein CASSWTGLSSYEQYF.

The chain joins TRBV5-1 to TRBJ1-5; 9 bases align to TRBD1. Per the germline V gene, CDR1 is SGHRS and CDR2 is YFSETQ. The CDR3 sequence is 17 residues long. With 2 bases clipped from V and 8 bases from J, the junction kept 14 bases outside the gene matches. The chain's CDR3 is CASSLSSGGTGLEPQHF. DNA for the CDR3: TGCGCCAGCAGCTTAAGTTCCGGTGGGACAGGGTTAGAGCCCCAGCATTTT.

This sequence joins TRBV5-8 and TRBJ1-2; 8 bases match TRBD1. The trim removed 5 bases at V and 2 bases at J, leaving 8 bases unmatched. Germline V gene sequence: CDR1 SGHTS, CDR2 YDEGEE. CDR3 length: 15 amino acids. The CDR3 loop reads CASRWLAGGNYGYTF. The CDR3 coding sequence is TGTGCCAGCAGGTGGTTGGCAGGGGGCAACTATGGCTACACCTTC.

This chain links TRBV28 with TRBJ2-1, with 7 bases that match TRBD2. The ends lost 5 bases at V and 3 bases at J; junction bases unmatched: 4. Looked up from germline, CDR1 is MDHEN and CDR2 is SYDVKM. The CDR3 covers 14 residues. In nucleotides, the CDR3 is TGTGCCAGCAGTGCCTCGGGGGGCTACAATGAGCAGTTCTTC. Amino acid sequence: CASSASGGYNEQFF.

The CDR3 nucleotides read TGTGCCAGCAGCTCCGGGACGTTCCTTAATGAAAAACTGTTTTTT. It yields the protein CASSSGTFLNEKLFF. The chain combines TRBV7-2 with TRBJ1-4, with D perhaps matching TRBD1 (5 bases). Germline V CDR1 and CDR2: SGHTA, FQGNSA. This CDR3 is 15 amino acids long. V was shortened by 4 bases and J by 4 bases, with 13 bases between the two germline ends.

CDR3 sequence (DNA): TGTGCCAGCAGCATACAGGGGGTGCTTAATGAAAAACTGTTTTTT. Translated, it gives CASSIQGVLNEKLFF. The chain couples TRBV5-6 to TRBJ1-4, with 8 bases that match TRBD1. Losses at the gene ends were 4 bases for V and 4 bases for J; bases not matched to a gene: 6. The CDR3 consists of 15 residues. Germline lookup yields CDR1 SGHDT and CDR2 YYEEEE.

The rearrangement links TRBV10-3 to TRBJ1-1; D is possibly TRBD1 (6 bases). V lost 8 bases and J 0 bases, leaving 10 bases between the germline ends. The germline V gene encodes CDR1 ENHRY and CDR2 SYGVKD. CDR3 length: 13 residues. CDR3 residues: CAIQGIMNTEAFF. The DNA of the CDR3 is TGTGCCATCCAGGGGATTATGAACACTGAAGCTTTCTTT.

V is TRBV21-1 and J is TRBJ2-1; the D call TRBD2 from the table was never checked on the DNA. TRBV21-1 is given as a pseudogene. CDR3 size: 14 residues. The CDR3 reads CASSLRRGVDEQFF. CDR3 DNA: TGTGCCAGCAGCCTCCGGAGGGGAGTCGATGAGCAGTTCTTC.

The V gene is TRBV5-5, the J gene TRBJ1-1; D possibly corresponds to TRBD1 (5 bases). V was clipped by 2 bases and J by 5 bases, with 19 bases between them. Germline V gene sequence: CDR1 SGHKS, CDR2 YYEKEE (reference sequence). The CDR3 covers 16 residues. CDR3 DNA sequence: TGTGCCAGCAGCTTCTCCCCGGAAAGGGGATTTACTGAAGCTTTCTTT. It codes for CASSFSPERGFTEAFF.

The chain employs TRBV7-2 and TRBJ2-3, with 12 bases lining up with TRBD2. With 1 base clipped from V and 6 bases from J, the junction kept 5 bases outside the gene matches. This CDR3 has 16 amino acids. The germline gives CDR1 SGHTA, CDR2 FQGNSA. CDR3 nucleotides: TGTGCCAGCAGCTTAGGGACTAGCGGGGTGGAGGATACGCAGTATTTT. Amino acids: CASSLGTSGVEDTQYF. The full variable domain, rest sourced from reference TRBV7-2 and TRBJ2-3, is GAGVSQSPSNKVTEKGKDVELRCDPISGHTALYWYRQSLGQGLEFLIYFQGNSAPDKSGLPSDRFSAERTGGSVSTLTIQRTQQEDSAVYLCASSLGTSGVEDTQYFGPGTRLTVL.

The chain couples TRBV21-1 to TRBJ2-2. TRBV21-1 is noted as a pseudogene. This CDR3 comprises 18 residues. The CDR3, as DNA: TGTGCCAGCAGCAAAAAATTCGGTAGGGGGGTGGGGACCGGGGAGCTGTTTTTT. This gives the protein CASSKKFGRGVGTGELFF.

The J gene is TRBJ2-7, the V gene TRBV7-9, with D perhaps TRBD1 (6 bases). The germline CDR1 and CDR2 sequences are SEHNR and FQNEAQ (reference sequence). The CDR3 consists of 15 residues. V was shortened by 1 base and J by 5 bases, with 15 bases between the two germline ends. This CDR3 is CASSLERTGSDEQYF. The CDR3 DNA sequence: TGTGCCAGCAGCTTAGAAAGAACAGGGTCGGACGAGCAGTACTTC.

CDR3 amino acids: CASSLGRGGNYEQFF. The CDR3 DNA reads TGTGCCAGCAGCTTAGGGAGGGGGGGCAACTATGAGCAGTTCTTC. The chain combines TRBV11-3 with TRBJ2-1, with D possibly TRBD2 on 7 matching bases. This CDR3 is 15 amino acids long. Germline V lookup: CDR1 SGHNT, CDR2 YENEEA. Trimming shortened V by 1 base and J by 8 bases, and 15 bases separated the two germline ends.

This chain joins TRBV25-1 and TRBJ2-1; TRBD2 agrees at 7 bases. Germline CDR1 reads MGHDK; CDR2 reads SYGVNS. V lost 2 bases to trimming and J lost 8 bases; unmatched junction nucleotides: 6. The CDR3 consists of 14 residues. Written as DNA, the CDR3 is TGTGCCAGCAGTGAAAACGGAGCGGGGTATGAGCAGTTCTTC. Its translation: CASSENGAGYEQFF.

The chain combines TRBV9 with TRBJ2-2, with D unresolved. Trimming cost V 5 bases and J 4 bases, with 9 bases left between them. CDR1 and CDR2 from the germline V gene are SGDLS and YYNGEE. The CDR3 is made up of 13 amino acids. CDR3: CASRDRSTGELFF. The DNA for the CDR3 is TGTGCCAGCAGGGACCGTTCCACCGGGGAGCTGTTTTTT.

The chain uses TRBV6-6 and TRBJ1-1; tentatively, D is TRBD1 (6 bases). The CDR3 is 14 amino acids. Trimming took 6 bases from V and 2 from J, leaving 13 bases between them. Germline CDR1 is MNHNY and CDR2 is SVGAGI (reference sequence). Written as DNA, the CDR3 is TGTGCCAGCAGAGGGGGGGCGGAAAACACTGAAGCTTTCTTT. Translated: CASRGGAENTEAFF.

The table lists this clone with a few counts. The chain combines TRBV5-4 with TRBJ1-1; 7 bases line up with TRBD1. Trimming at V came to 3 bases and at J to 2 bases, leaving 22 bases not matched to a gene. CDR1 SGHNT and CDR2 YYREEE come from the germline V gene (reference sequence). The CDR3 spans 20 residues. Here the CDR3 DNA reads TGTGCCAGCAGCTGGCCAGGTGTGAAGGGGGCGGTATATCAAAACACTGAAGCTTTCTTT. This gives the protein CASSWPGVKGAVYQNTEAFF.